This passage covers 16 T cell receptor beta chains from one sample sequenced in a study of beta chain features in type 1 diabetes. Expressed TCRB transcripts got sequenced, as all isolated RNA was reverse transcribed. This table comes from immunoSEQ multiplex PCR, and its TCRdb copy is limited to in-frame clones, with some not included. Among 150,000 to 190,000 clones listed, about 7.3% were seen once. The specimen was central memory CD4+ T cells from blood. The receptor set was obtained from a man younger than 30 in good health.

Remarks on this clone: A much larger clone lies a single base off, so this may be a read error. The chain is built from TRBV28 and TRBJ1-2; tentatively, D is TRBD1 (5 bases). The V gene lost 6 bases and the J gene lost 2 bases, with 10 bases spanning the gap. Germline V gene sequence: CDR1 MDHEN, CDR2 SYDVKM. CDR3 length: 13 amino acids. CDR3 amino acids: CASSPDTNYGYTF. In nucleotides, the CDR3 is TGTGCCAGCAGCCCGGACACCAACTATGGCTACACCTTC.

The gene calls are TRBV7-2 and TRBJ1-1; D is ambiguous. This CDR3 is built from 14 residues. V lost 1 base, J lost 10 bases, and 16 bases lay in between. Germline CDR1 reads SGHTA; CDR2 reads FQGNSA. The CDR3 bases are TGTGCCAGCAGCTTAGTGGTGGAGGGTTTGGGAGCTTTCTTT. Protein product: CASSLVVEGLGAFF. The variable domain in full, with the rest retrieved from reference TRBV7-2 and TRBJ1-1, is GAGVSQSPSNKVTEKGKDVELRCDPISGHTALYWYRQSLGQGLEFLIYFQGNSAPDKSGLPSDRFSAERTGGSVSTLTIQRTQQEDSAVYLCASSLVVEGLGAFFGQGTRLTVV.

The chain has TRBV27 and TRBJ2-5, with 8 bases matching TRBD1. This CDR3 is 15 amino acids long. Germline CDR1 is MNHEY and CDR2 is SMNVEV (reference sequence). The J segment lost 5 bases and the V segment lost 8 bases, leaving 13 bases of the junction unmatched. The CDR3 DNA is TGTGCCAGCGGGGCGCAGGGGGCGAGGTGGGAGACCCAGTACTTC. Translating it yields CASGAQGARWETQYF.

This clone was seen ten or more times. CDR3 sequence (DNA): TGTGCCAGCAGAAATGACTGGGCCGGGGAGCTGTTTTTT. It codes for CASRNDWAGELFF. The chain combines TRBV5-4 with TRBJ2-2, with D unresolved. Germline V gives CDR1 SGHNT, CDR2 YYREEE (reference sequence). V lost 5 bases and J 6 bases, leaving 11 bases between the germline ends. The CDR3 is made up of 13 amino acids.

The rearrangement links TRBV5-1 to TRBJ2-7; 8 positions agree with TRBD1. CDR3 length: 15 amino acids. The trim removed 0 bases at V and 5 bases at J, leaving 7 bases unmatched. Germline values: CDR1 SGHRS, CDR2 YFSETQ. CDR3 nucleotide sequence: TGCGCCAGCAGCTTGGCACGTAGGACAGGGAACGAGCAGTACTTC. It yields the protein CASSLARRTGNEQYF.

CDR3 nucleotides: TGTGCCAGCAGCCCAGACGGGACTAGCAAGGCACATACGCAGTATTTT. The encoded protein is CASSPDGTSKAHTQYF. This chain uses TRBV7-2 with TRBJ2-3, with TRBD2 matching 9 bases. Germline V gives CDR1 SGHTA, CDR2 FQGNSA. V was clipped by 5 bases and J by 7 bases; unmatched bases: 13. This CDR3 has 16 residues.

This chain connects TRBV5-6 to TRBJ1-2, with 9 bases aligning to TRBD1. Looked up from germline, CDR1 is SGHDT and CDR2 is YYEEEE. The CDR3 has 14 amino acids. With 4 bases clipped from V and 2 bases from J, the junction kept 3 bases outside the gene matches. This CDR3 is CASSKGQGNYGYTF. For the CDR3, the DNA is TGTGCCAGCAGCAAGGGACAGGGAAACTATGGCTACACCTTC.

This rearrangement joins TRBV10-3 to TRBJ1-2, with D unclear. The V and J ends lost 0 bases and 8 bases respectively, with 7 bases between them. The length of the CDR3 is 12 residues. Germline V gene data show CDR1 as ENHRY and CDR2 as SYGVKD. The CDR3 nucleotides read TGTGCCATCAGTGAGTCAACAGTCGGCTACACCTTC. As protein: CAISESTVGYTF.

This clone was detected only a few times. The chain has TRBV6-4 and TRBJ2-3; 8 nucleotides match TRBD2. This CDR3 contains 16 residues. The germline V gene has CDR1 MRHNA and CDR2 SNTAGT. V lost 6 bases to trimming and J lost 2 bases; unmatched junction nucleotides: 10. Written as DNA, the CDR3 is TGTGCCAGCAGAGAGGGCGCGGGGGGCCTCACAGATACGCAGTATTTT. Its protein product is CASREGAGGLTDTQYF.

In this sample, this clone turned up a few times. The genes are TRBV12-5 and TRBJ1-1; TRBD1 is a possible D gene (5 bases). This CDR3 contains 16 residues. CDR1 and CDR2 from the germline V gene are LGHNT and FRNRAP. The ends were cut back, 2 bases at V and 1 base at J, with 14 bases in the middle. The CDR3 loop reads CASGLKRDGWNTEAFF. DNA for the CDR3: TGTGCTAGTGGTTTGAAGCGGGACGGGTGGAACACTGAAGCTTTCTTT.

This clone was counted only a few times. V is TRBV7-9 and J is TRBJ2-2, with 8 nucleotides matching TRBD1. The CDR3 is 17 residues long. Trimming cost V 1 base and J 2 bases; bases outside gene matches: 6. Germline V gene lookup returns CDR1 SEHNR and CDR2 FQNEAQ (reference sequence). The CDR3 spells CASSLGRTGLNTGELFF. CDR3 bases: TGTGCCAGCAGCTTAGGGCGGACAGGGCTAAACACCGGGGAGCTGTTTTTT.

This chain links TRBV2 with TRBJ2-7, with TRBD1 as a possible D gene (5 bases). Per germline, CDR1 SNHLY and CDR2 FYNNEI. The ends were cut back, 8 bases at V and 3 bases at J, with 17 bases in the middle. The CDR3 covers 14 residues. CDR3 bases: TGTGCCAGCCTCGAGGTGGGGCCGCACTACGAGCAGTACTTC. Protein: CASLEVGPHYEQYF. Together with reference TRBV2 and TRBJ2-7, the CDR3 gives the full variable domain: EPEVTQTPSHQVTQMGQEVILRCVPISNHLYFYWYRQILGQKVEFLVSFYNNEISEKSEIFDDQFSVERPDGSNFTLKIRSTKLEDSAMYFCASLEVGPHYEQYFGPGTRLTVT.

This clone was picked up a small number of times. The chain carries TRBV7-9 and TRBJ1-5, with TRBD1 identical over 7 bases. With V trimmed by 4 bases and J by 4 bases, 4 bases remained unmatched. The CDR3 is made up of 14 amino acids. CDR1 is SEHNR, CDR2 FQNEAQ, per germline (reference sequence). CDR3 coding DNA: TGTGCCAGCAGCTCGATCAGGGGGAATCAGCCCCAGCATTTT. It is translated as CASSSIRGNQPQHF.

J is TRBJ1-5 and V is TRBV7-8; no firm D call. Germline-derived CDR1 and CDR2 are SGHVS and FQNEAQ. V was clipped by 4 bases and J by 1 base, with 8 bases between them. The CDR3 is 14 residues long. For the CDR3, the DNA is TGTGCCAGCAGCTCGCGGGAGAGCAATCAGCCCCAGCATTTT. Amino acids: CASSSRESNQPQHF.

V gene TRBV11-3 combines with J gene TRBJ2-1, with 9 bases that match TRBD1. The trim removed 4 bases at V and 6 bases at J, leaving 4 bases unmatched. Germline CDR1 SGHNT, CDR2 YENEEA. The CDR3 totals 14 residues. CDR3 in DNA: TGTGCCAGCAGCTCACTGACAGGGGGCAATGAGCAGTTCTTC. This translates into CASSSLTGGNEQFF.

This clone was counted a few times. The chain uses TRBV25-1 and TRBJ1-2; no definite D call. Per the germline V gene, CDR1 is MGHDK and CDR2 is SYGVNS. Trimming cost V 6 bases and J 1 base, with 3 bases left between them. The CDR3 has 11 residues. The CDR3, as DNA: TGTGCCAGCAGCCGTAACTATGGCTACACCTTC. It codes for CASSRNYGYTF.